Following are 15 T cell receptor beta chains from one sample sequenced in a study of blood T cell repertoires in COVID-19 (dated by TCRdb to 2020 to 2021). The library came from the immunoSEQ multiplex PCR assay. TCRdb holds this immuneACCESS table with in-frame rearrangements only. Some clones are missing; in checked studies, unresolved V genes explain under half, and the rest has no known cause. This sample has 150,000 or so clones in its table, and over 70% of those were observed once. The ten largest make up over 4% of the sample. The sample consisted of PBMCs or T cells enriched from blood (not recorded which). The receptor source for this set is a man between 65 and 79 years old who had been exposed to COVID-19.

The chain links TRBV19 to TRBJ1-5; D not certain. Trimming pared 6 bases from V and 0 bases from J, leaving 12 bases between. The CDR3 covers 15 residues. Germline V CDR1 and CDR2: LNHDA, SQIVND (reference sequence). As DNA, the CDR3 is TGTGCCAGTAGATTTGCCGGCGGTAGCAATCAGCCCCAGCATTTT. Protein product: CASRFAGGSNQPQHF.

The rearrangement joins TRBV19 to TRBJ2-7; D might be TRBD2 (6 bases). The V end lost 3 bases, the J end lost 5 bases, and 23 bases lay between the germline ends. There are 17 residues in the CDR3. The V gene's germline CDR1 is LNHDA and CDR2 SQIVND (reference sequence). In DNA, the CDR3 is TGTGCCAGTAGTATTAATTGGGGCGGTGGAGGGCGAGACGAGCAGTACTTC. Amino acids: CASSINWGGGGRDEQYF.

The CDR3: CASSYSPSGGAADTQYF. The CDR3 nucleotides read TGTGCCAGCAGCTATTCGCCTAGCGGGGGGGCCGCAGATACGCAGTATTTT. The chain recombines TRBV7-6 with TRBJ2-3; TRBD2 agrees at 12 bases. The V gene end was trimmed by 4 bases and the J gene end by 4 bases; junction bases not matched to a gene: 9. Germline V gives CDR1 SGHVS, CDR2 FNYEAQ. This CDR3 spans 17 amino acids. The full variable domain, with the rest looked up from reference TRBV7-6 and TRBJ2-3, is GAGVSQSPRYKVTKRGQDVALRCDPISGHVSLYWYRQALGQGPEFLTYFNYEAQQDKSGLPNDRFSAERPEGSISTLTIQRTEQRDSAMYRCASSYSPSGGAADTQYFGPGTRLTVL.

V gene TRBV6-5 combines with J gene TRBJ2-3, with a weak D call TRBD1 (6 bases). CDR1 and CDR2 from the germline V gene are MNHEY and SVGAGI. The germline V and J ends were trimmed by 7 bases and 0 bases, with 11 bases remaining between them. The CDR3 totals 14 residues. CDR3 coding DNA: TGTGCCAGCAACCAAGGGGGAAGCACAGATACGCAGTATTTT. Protein product: CASNQGGSTDTQYF.

The gene calls are TRBV4-2 and TRBJ1-1, with TRBD1 identical over 9 bases. The germline gives CDR1 LGHNA, CDR2 YNFKEQ. The CDR3 spans 15 residues. V was clipped by 3 bases and J by 2 bases; unmatched bases: 4. CDR3 protein: CASSHLQGANTEAFF. The CDR3 nucleotides are TGTGCCAGCAGCCATCTACAGGGGGCAAACACTGAAGCTTTCTTT.

Only one count was recorded for this clone. The chain combines TRBV19 with TRBJ1-5, with TRBD1 as a possible D gene (5 bases). Germline V gene lookup returns CDR1 LNHDA and CDR2 SQIVND (reference sequence). This CDR3 contains 15 residues. The V gene lost 0 bases and the J gene lost 2 bases, with 8 bases spanning the gap. The CDR3 sequence: CASSIDRVGNQPQHF. DNA of the CDR3: TGTGCCAGTAGTATAGACAGGGTGGGCAATCAGCCCCAGCATTTT.

The chain has TRBV7-2 and TRBJ1-1, with D unresolved. Germline V gives CDR1 SGHTA, CDR2 FQGNSA. The V end was cut by 8 bases, the J end by 1 base, with 11 bases between. The CDR3 extends over 13 amino acids. The CDR3 sequence is CASSFGRNTEAFF. In DNA, the CDR3 is TGTGCCAGCTCCTTTGGGCGGAACACTGAAGCTTTCTTT.

The V call is TRBV5-6, the J call TRBJ1-4; D remains unclear. CDR3 length: 15 residues. With 2 bases removed from V and 1 base from J, the gap between germline ends came to 9 bases. Per germline, CDR1 SGHDT and CDR2 YYEEEE. The CDR3 DNA is TGTGCCAGCAGCTTACTCGGGGAAACTAATGAAAAACTGTTTTTT. Its protein is CASSLLGETNEKLFF.

The V call is TRBV27, the J call TRBJ2-5; 11 bases align to TRBD1. Germline assignment: CDR1 MNHEY and CDR2 SMNVEV (reference sequence). J gave up 7 bases and V 5 bases, and 9 bases lay outside the gene matches. The CDR3 is made up of 15 amino acids. The CDR3 loop reads CASSLSGTGGLTQYF. The CDR3 DNA follows: TGTGCCAGCAGTCTCTCCGGGACAGGGGGGTTGACCCAGTACTTC.

This clone was seen a few times. CDR3 sequence reads: CASSRGVNTEAFF. The CDR3 nucleotides read TGTGCCAGCAGCCGGGGAGTGAACACTGAAGCTTTCTTT. The J gene is TRBJ1-1, the V gene TRBV9, with D unresolved. The germline V gene has CDR1 SGDLS and CDR2 YYNGEE. V was shortened by 4 bases and J by 0 bases, with 7 bases between the two germline ends. This CDR3 has 13 amino acids. Full variable domain (missing parts from reference TRBV9 and TRBJ1-1): DSGVTQTPKHLITATGQRVTLRCSPRSGDLSVYWYQQSLDQGLQFLIQYYNGEERAKGNILERFSAQQFPDLHSELNLSSLELGDSALYFCASSRGVNTEAFFGQGTRLTVV.

The chain joins TRBV7-8 to TRBJ1-2, with a possible D match to TRBD1 (6 bases). This CDR3 has 13 amino acids. The germline CDR1 and CDR2 sequences are SGHVS and FQNEAQ. Trimming removed 5 bases from V and 2 bases from J, with 9 bases in between. This chain's CDR3 is CASSPTGNYGYTF. CDR3 DNA: TGTGCCAGCAGCCCCACAGGGAACTATGGCTACACCTTC.

The CDR3 coding sequence is TGTGCCAGCAGCGGGGGCAGGGGGTACTACGAGCAGTACTTC. This sequence encodes CASSGGRGYYEQYF. The J gene is TRBJ2-7, the V gene TRBV9; 7 bases align to TRBD1. The CDR3 totals 14 residues. In germline, CDR1 is SGDLS, CDR2 YYNGEE. V lost 3 bases to trimming and J lost 3 bases; unmatched junction nucleotides: 6.

This chain uses TRBV28 with TRBJ1-2; TRBD1 aligns across 10 bases. The V and J ends lost 10 bases and 3 bases, in that order; junction bases with no gene match: 11. CDR1 is MDHEN, CDR2 SYDVKM, per germline. The CDR3 is 15 residues long. The CDR3 region is CATTPYGTGDYGYTF. In DNA, the CDR3 is TGTGCCACGACCCCCTATGGGACAGGGGACTATGGCTACACCTTC.

In nucleotides, the CDR3 is TGTGCCAGCAGCTTAGGGGAGGGAATAGGTGGCTACACCTTC. This encodes CASSLGEGIGGYTF. The V call is TRBV7-9, the J call TRBJ1-2; no definite D call. The germline V gene encodes CDR1 SEHNR and CDR2 FQNEAQ (reference sequence). The V gene lost 1 base and the J gene lost 7 bases, with 13 bases spanning the gap. The CDR3 covers 14 residues.

J is TRBJ2-7 and V is TRBV7-2; D call uncertain. This CDR3 contains 11 residues. Germline CDR1 and CDR2: SGHTA and FQGNSA. V lost 5 bases to trimming and J lost 4 bases, with 6 bases between them. Written as DNA, the CDR3 is TGTGCCAGCAGCCTAATATACGAGCAGTACTTC. Translation gives CASSLIYEQYF.